This T cell receptor beta chain was identified in a study of STAT5B mutations in CD4+ large granular lymphocyte leukemia. Turning to the study itself: Among healthy donors, a particular HLA allele went with more CDR3 'QG' motifs.

This CDR3 spans 14 amino acids. V was clipped by 4 bases and J by 5 bases; unmatched bases: 5. Germline V CDR1 and CDR2: ENHRY, SYGVKD. In the source study's methods: The detection floor for productive clonotype frequency was 2.59 x 10-5. Produced via immunoSEQ multiplex PCR; TCRdb's table is partial and in-frame only. The V and J calls and clone size are taken from that table; D and trimming were inferred from the DNA. Here the sample spans some 34,000 clones, 81% being singletons. Sequencing used CD4+ T cells from blood buffy coats. This TCR was sampled from a human donor in good health. The chain has TRBV10-3 and TRBJ2-7, with 10 positions matching TRBD2. CDR3 protein: CAISALAGRDEQYF. CDR3 DNA sequence: TGTGCCATCAGTGCACTAGCGGGAAGGGACGAGCAGTACTTC.